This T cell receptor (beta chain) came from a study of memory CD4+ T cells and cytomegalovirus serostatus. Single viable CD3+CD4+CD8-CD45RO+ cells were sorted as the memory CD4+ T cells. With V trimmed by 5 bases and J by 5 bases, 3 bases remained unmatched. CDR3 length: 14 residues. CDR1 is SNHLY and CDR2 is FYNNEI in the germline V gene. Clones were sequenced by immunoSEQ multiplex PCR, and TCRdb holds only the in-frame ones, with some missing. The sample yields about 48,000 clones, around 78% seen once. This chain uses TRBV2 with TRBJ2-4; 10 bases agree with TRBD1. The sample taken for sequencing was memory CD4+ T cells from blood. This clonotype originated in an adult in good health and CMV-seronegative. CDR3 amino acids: CASSRDRGQNIQYF. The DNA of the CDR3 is TGTGCCAGCAGTCGGGACAGGGGACAAAACATTCAGTACTTC.